These T cell receptor beta chains were read from a single sample in a study of monozygotic twins with inflammatory bowel disease. After re-calling the 5' RACE reads, TCRdb lists one entry per CDR3 protein, DNA absent. The sample's table shows 350,000 to 500,000 distinct CDR3 sequences. Sample: blood. Source of these receptors: a human donor with ulcerative colitis or Crohn's disease, or a healthy co-twin of an affected twin (not recorded which). The CDR3 runs from the conserved cysteine through the conserved F or W.

v_call: TRBV7-6; j_call: TRBJ2-1; cdr3_aa: CASSFLGTGSSYNEQFF
v_call: TRBV28; j_call: TRBJ2-2; cdr3_aa: CASSSGGEGTGELFF
v_call: TRBV11-2; j_call: TRBJ2-7; cdr3_aa: CASSLGSPTVNYEQYF
v_call: TRBV6-5; j_call: TRBJ1-1; cdr3_aa: CASKWVGATEAFF
v_call: TRBV7-8; j_call: TRBJ2-5; cdr3_aa: CASSLSRGWGQETQYF
v_call: TRBV15; j_call: TRBJ2-7; cdr3_aa: CATSSRKGTSGRYEQYF
v_call: TRBV5-1; j_call: TRBJ2-5; cdr3_aa: CASSLVGLQETQYF
v_call: TRBV19; j_call: TRBJ1-1; cdr3_aa: CASSTRQGTRAEAFF
v_call: TRBV19; j_call: TRBJ2-2; cdr3_aa: CASSRQGGSTGELFF
v_call: TRBV5-1; j_call: TRBJ2-7; cdr3_aa: CASSPPYDRGNYEQYF
v_call: TRBV5-1; j_call: TRBJ1-1; cdr3_aa: CASSTGENTEAFF
v_call: TRBV12-3/TRBV12-4; j_call: TRBJ1-1; cdr3_aa: CAGRRLQRTEAFF
v_call: TRBV20-1; j_call: TRBJ1-1; cdr3_aa: CSASKKEQGTEAFF
v_call: TRBV20-1; j_call: TRBJ2-3; cdr3_aa: CSVKGRGRARTDTQYF
v_call: TRBV5-6; j_call: TRBJ2-2; cdr3_aa: CASSFTGGGNTGELFF
v_call: TRBV11-3; j_call: TRBJ2-3; cdr3_aa: CASSIGSSTDTQYF
v_call: TRBV27; j_call: TRBJ1-2; cdr3_aa: CASRKTPTVNYGYTF
v_call: TRBV5-1; j_call: TRBJ2-1; cdr3_aa: CASSFSVNEQFF
v_call: TRBV7-2; j_call: TRBJ2-7; cdr3_aa: CASSPAIEAKQYF
v_call: TRBV15; j_call: TRBJ1-1; cdr3_aa: CATSSGVSGDREAFF
v_call: TRBV18; j_call: TRBJ2-5; cdr3_aa: CASSPQTSDRDFQETQYF
v_call: TRBV7-2; j_call: TRBJ2-7; cdr3_aa: CASSLGGFKYEQYF
v_call: TRBV11-2; j_call: TRBJ2-1; cdr3_aa: CASALGDEQFF
v_call: TRBV2; j_call: TRBJ2-6; cdr3_aa: CASSEQGSGSSGANVLTF
v_call: TRBV7-2; j_call: TRBJ1-3; cdr3_aa: CASTQTRYSGNTIYF
v_call: TRBV15; j_call: TRBJ1-1; cdr3_aa: CATSRGNAHTEAFF
v_call: TRBV20-1; j_call: TRBJ2-1; cdr3_aa: CSPAPSSYNEQFF
v_call: TRBV6-5; j_call: TRBJ2-7; cdr3_aa: CASSQQGREQYF
v_call: TRBV2; j_call: TRBJ2-5; cdr3_aa: CASREQGETQYF
v_call: TRBV19; j_call: TRBJ2-6; cdr3_aa: CASSTTRNSGANVLTF
v_call: TRBV7-2; j_call: TRBJ2-7; cdr3_aa: CASSFKTDSQYEQYF
v_call: TRBV7-2; j_call: TRBJ2-3; cdr3_aa: CASSLAQRTNTQYF
v_call: TRBV4-2; j_call: TRBJ1-1; cdr3_aa: CASSQDWRARNTEAFF
v_call: TRBV6-1; j_call: TRBJ1-2; cdr3_aa: CASTEQAGRSPNYGYTF